These 29 T cell receptor beta chains were sequenced from one sample in a study of PD-1 blockade in classical Hodgkin lymphoma. The data were produced by immunoSEQ multiplex PCR, yet TCRdb's version contains in-frame clones alone and is incomplete. The sample consists of tens of thousands of clones, approximately 80% of them appearing once. As for time point: cycle 4 day 1 (C4D1), after six to seven weeks of nivolumab. Every patient was affected by relapse after autologous stem cell transplantation, while exposure to brentuximab vedotin was not uniform. Sequences were derived from peripheral blood mononuclear cells (PBMCs), sampled before the fourth cycle of nivolumab. These receptors were obtained from a human donor with classical Hodgkin lymphoma.

The rearrangement links TRBV27 to TRBJ1-2; no reliable D call. The CDR3 length is 9 residues. Trimming removed 10 bases from V and 6 bases from J, with 6 bases in between. The germline V gene has CDR1 MNHEY and CDR2 SMNVEV (reference sequence). The CDR3 nucleotides read TGTGCCACCAATCATGGCTACACCTTC. It yields the protein CATNHGYTF.

CDR3 DNA: TGTGCCAGCAGCTTAAGGGGACAGCGCACAGATACGCAGTATTTT. It codes for CASSLRGQRTDTQYF. The chain joins TRBV7-3 to TRBJ2-3, with 7 bases that match TRBD1. Germline loops: CDR1 SGHTA, CDR2 FQGTGA. The CDR3 runs 15 residues. The V and J ends lost 1 base and 1 base, in that order; junction bases with no gene match: 2.

The chain couples TRBV7-9 to TRBJ2-7; the match to TRBD2 covers 13 bases. The trim removed 5 bases at V and 2 bases at J, leaving 3 bases unmatched. The CDR3 spans 15 residues. Germline V gene data show CDR1 as SEHNR and CDR2 as FQNEAQ (reference sequence). CDR3 sequence reads: CASSTGLAGTYEQYF. Here the CDR3 DNA reads TGTGCCAGCAGCACGGGACTAGCGGGAACCTACGAGCAGTACTTC. The complete variable domain, with remaining parts taken from reference TRBV7-9 and TRBJ2-7, reads DTGVSQNPRHKITKRGQNVTFRCDPISEHNRLYWYRQTLGQGPEFLTYFQNEAQLEKSRLLSDRFSAERPKGSFSTLEIQRTEQGDSAMYLCASSTGLAGTYEQYFGPGTRLTVT.

This clone has a handful of counts. This chain links TRBV10-2 with TRBJ1-6; the D gene is possibly TRBD1 (5 bases). Germline values: CDR1 WSHSY, CDR2 SAAADI. The CDR3 runs to 14 residues. V dropped 4 bases and J dropped 8 bases, with 12 bases sitting between them. Here the CDR3 DNA reads TGCGCCAGCAGTGGGGGCAGGATATATTCACCCCTCCACTTT. Encoded protein: CASSGGRIYSPLHF.

The chain links TRBV6-1 to TRBJ1-1; D gene uncertain. Trimming cost V 6 bases and J 1 base, with 9 bases left between them. Looked up from germline, CDR1 is MNHNS and CDR2 is SASEGT. This CDR3 is 13 amino acids long. CDR3 sequence (DNA): TGTGCCAGCAGGGAGGACGGGAACACTGAAGCTTTCTTT. Residues: CASREDGNTEAFF.

This clone has a handful of counts. In nucleotides, the CDR3 is TGTGCCAGCAGAAGGGACAGCGGGTCCCTCGAGCAGTACTTC. Amino acids: CASRRDSGSLEQYF. The rearrangement joins TRBV14 to TRBJ2-7; D might be TRBD1 (7 bases). V gave up 6 bases and J gave up 6 bases, with 18 bases separating them. The CDR3 is 14 amino acids. From germline, CDR1 is SGHDN and CDR2 FVKESK.

This clone was found once. The chain has TRBV10-3 and TRBJ1-5, with TRBD1 identical over 7 bases. This CDR3 is 13 amino acids long. The germline V gene encodes CDR1 ENHRY and CDR2 SYGVKD. J gave up 7 bases and V 7 bases, and 7 bases lay outside the gene matches. The CDR3 DNA is TGTGCCATCACCCAGGGGGATGGACAGCCCCAGCATTTT. Encoded protein: CAITQGDGQPQHF.

J is TRBJ1-5 and V is TRBV23-1; D not resolved. TRBV23-1 is noted as an ORF with a role that remains uncertain. This CDR3 has 15 amino acids. The V gene lost 3 bases and the J gene lost 2 bases, with 11 bases spanning the gap. The CDR3 coding sequence is TGCGCCAGCAGTCACAAGGAGAGGGGCAATCAGCCCCAGCATTTT. Protein: CASSHKERGNQPQHF.

The chain combines TRBV19 with TRBJ2-3, with 13 bases matching TRBD2. Germline loops: CDR1 LNHDA, CDR2 SQIVND (reference sequence). With 0 bases clipped from V and 8 bases from J, the junction kept 8 bases outside the gene matches. The CDR3 loop spans 17 amino acids. DNA for the CDR3: TGTGCCAGTAGTATAGAAGTCGGGACTAGCGGGACGCTTACGCAGTATTTT. Its protein is CASSIEVGTSGTLTQYF.

This clone was counted between two and nine times. The chain joins TRBV5-6 to TRBJ1-3, with D possibly being TRBD1 (5 bases). The CDR3 covers 14 residues. The ends were cut back, 1 base at V and 8 bases at J, with 13 bases in the middle. Germline V lookup: CDR1 SGHDT, CDR2 YYEEEE. CDR3 protein: CASSLWQGGHTIYF. CDR3 sequence (DNA): TGTGCCAGCAGCTTGTGGCAGGGTGGCCACACCATATATTTT.

The CDR3 coding sequence is TGTGCCAGCAGCTCTACAGGGTTCGGTTCACCCCTCCACTTT. Translating gives CASSSTGFGSPLHF. The chain links TRBV6-5 to TRBJ1-6; possible D gene TRBD1, 6 bases. The CDR3 contains 14 residues. CDR1 and CDR2 from the germline V gene are MNHEY and SVGAGI. Trimming shortened V by 6 bases and J by 9 bases, and 15 bases separated the two germline ends.

The chain is built from TRBV18 and TRBJ2-3; 14 nucleotides line up with TRBD2. The V gene's germline CDR1 is KGHSH and CDR2 LQKENI. J lost 6 bases, V lost 5 bases, and 4 bases had no gene match. The CDR3 runs to 15 residues. This CDR3 is CASSGLAGGADTQYF. The CDR3 DNA reads as TGTGCCAGCTCAGGACTAGCGGGAGGAGCTGATACGCAGTATTTT.

This rearrangement joins TRBV19 to TRBJ1-5, with D tentatively TRBD1 (5 bases). Between the trimmed V and J ends, which lost 1 base and 6 bases, there was a span of 10 bases. The CDR3 runs to 14 residues. Per germline, CDR1 LNHDA and CDR2 SQIVND (reference sequence). The CDR3 protein is CASSIGGTRQPQHF. The CDR3 DNA sequence: TGTGCCAGTAGTATAGGCGGGACGCGTCAGCCCCAGCATTTT.

This chain connects TRBV18 to TRBJ1-3; maybe TRBD1 (6 bases). V lost 1 base, J lost 1 base, and 8 bases lay in between. The germline gives CDR1 KGHSH, CDR2 LQKENI. The CDR3 is 15 residues long. The CDR3 loop is CASSPQQGSGNTIYF. The CDR3 DNA follows: TGTGCCAGCTCACCACAACAGGGATCTGGAAACACCATATATTTT.

J is TRBJ1-1 and V is TRBV6-5, with a possible D match to TRBD1 (5 bases). Trimming shortened V by 6 bases and J by 0 bases, and 14 bases separated the two germline ends. The CDR3 consists of 15 residues. Germline assignment: CDR1 MNHEY and CDR2 SVGAGI. The CDR3 loop is CASSYGAPVNTEAFF. For the CDR3, the DNA is TGTGCCAGCAGCTACGGGGCCCCCGTGAACACTGAAGCTTTCTTT.

This chain uses TRBV12-5 with TRBJ2-1; 9 bases agree with TRBD2. CDR1 and CDR2 from the germline V gene are LGHNT and FRNRAP. The V gene end was trimmed by 6 bases and the J gene end by 7 bases; junction bases not matched to a gene: 16. CDR3 size: 17 residues. The CDR3 sequence is CASGRVARLAGKNEQFF. CDR3 sequence (DNA): TGTGCTAGTGGCCGAGTGGCCCGGCTAGCGGGGAAGAATGAGCAGTTCTTC.

The rearrangement joins TRBV4-1 to TRBJ2-1; 9 bases agree with TRBD2. Losses at the gene ends were 0 bases for V and 7 bases for J; bases not matched to a gene: 7. Looked up from germline, CDR1 is MGHRA and CDR2 is YSYEKL. This CDR3 has 16 residues. CDR3 in amino acids: CASSQEGAGGRNEQFF. DNA for the CDR3: TGCGCCAGCAGCCAAGAGGGCGCGGGGGGGCGGAATGAGCAGTTCTTC.

The rearrangement uses TRBV4-1 and TRBJ1-2; D gene uncertain. Between the trimmed V and J ends, which lost 1 base and 2 bases, there was a span of 8 bases. The CDR3 consists of 14 residues. Germline V CDR1 and CDR2: MGHRA, YSYEKL. The CDR3 here is CASSQGERNYGYTF. Written as DNA, the CDR3 is TGCGCCAGCAGCCAAGGGGAACGGAACTATGGCTACACCTTC.

The chain's CDR3 is CASSLADSQYF. Here the CDR3 DNA reads TGTGCCAGCAGCTTAGCGGACAGCCAGTACTTC. The rearrangement uses TRBV7-9 and TRBJ2-7; TRBD1 is a possible D gene (6 bases). The germline gives CDR1 SEHNR, CDR2 FQNEAQ (reference sequence). The length of the CDR3 is 11 residues. V was trimmed by 0 bases and J by 10 bases, leaving 7 bases between them.

The rearrangement uses TRBV5-4 and TRBJ1-3; D remains ambiguous. V was clipped by 2 bases and J by 0 bases, with 9 bases between them. Germline V lookup: CDR1 SGHNT, CDR2 YYREEE (reference sequence). The CDR3 covers 15 residues. The CDR3 protein is CASSFEGSSGNTIYF. In DNA, the CDR3 is TGTGCCAGCAGCTTCGAGGGTAGCTCTGGAAACACCATATATTTT. The full variable domain, with the rest looked up from reference TRBV5-4 and TRBJ1-3, is ETGVTQSPTHLIKTRGQQVTLRCSSQSGHNTVSWYQQALGQGPQFIFQYYREEENGRGNFPPRFSGLQFPNYSSELNVNALELDDSALYLCASSFEGSSGNTIYFGEGSWLTVV.

This rearrangement joins TRBV4-1 to TRBJ1-5; 9 positions match TRBD1. The CDR3 is 15 residues long. V gave up 3 bases and J gave up 7 bases; unmatched junction bases: 7. The germline CDR1 and CDR2 sequences are MGHRA and YSYEKL. CDR3 nucleotides: TGCGCCAGCAGCCAGGTAACAGGGGGCCGGCAGCCCCAGCATTTT. Amino acids: CASSQVTGGRQPQHF.

This clone was seen once. This chain links TRBV4-3 with TRBJ2-1, with TRBD2 identical over 10 bases. This CDR3 has 16 residues. The germline gives CDR1 LGHNA, CDR2 YSLEER. The V gene end was trimmed by 1 base and the J gene end by 0 bases; junction bases not matched to a gene: 0. CDR3 bases: TGCGCCAGCAGCCAAGGACTAGCGGGCTCCTACAATGAGCAGTTCTTC. This translates into CASSQGLAGSYNEQFF.

The rearrangement uses TRBV27 and TRBJ2-1; D is unclear. V lost 3 bases, J lost 10 bases, and 16 bases lay in between. This CDR3 region has 14 residues. The germline CDR1 and CDR2 sequences are MNHEY and SMNVEV (reference sequence). CDR3 in DNA: TGTGCCAGCAGTTTTCGGGTTGCGGCGACAGAGCAGTTCTTC. This translates into CASSFRVAATEQFF.

CDR3 loop: CASSFRGPKSYEQYF. For the CDR3, the DNA is TGTGCCAGCAGCTTCCGGGGGCCGAAGTCCTACGAGCAGTACTTC. The V call is TRBV5-4, the J call TRBJ2-7; D tentatively fits TRBD1 or TRBD2 (6 bases each). The V and J ends lost 2 bases and 1 base respectively, with 13 bases between them. Per germline, CDR1 SGHNT and CDR2 YYREEE (reference sequence). The CDR3 consists of 15 residues.

The chain combines TRBV28 with TRBJ2-3; D may be TRBD1 (6 bases). The CDR3 contains 13 residues. The ends were cut back, 6 bases at V and 6 bases at J, with 13 bases in the middle. CDR1 MDHEN and CDR2 SYDVKM come from the germline V gene. This CDR3 reads CASSPTGGDTQYF. Here the CDR3 DNA reads TGTGCCAGCAGCCCGACAGGTGGGGATACGCAGTATTTT.

There are a few counts of this clone. V and J are TRBV29-1 and TRBJ2-3; 8 nucleotides agree with TRBD1. Germline V gives CDR1 SQVTM, CDR2 ANQGSEA. V lost 4 bases to trimming and J lost 5 bases; unmatched junction nucleotides: 5. The CDR3 runs 13 residues. The CDR3 spells CSVGRDRGDTQYF. CDR3 nucleotide sequence: TGCAGCGTTGGTCGTGACAGGGGAGATACGCAGTATTTT.

The chain joins TRBV5-1 to TRBJ2-5, with 11 bases lining up with TRBD2. Trimming took 0 bases from V and 0 from J; bases not matched to a gene: 1. Looked up from germline, CDR1 is SGHRS and CDR2 is YFSETQ. The CDR3 contains 16 residues. The CDR3 region is CASSLEGLADQETQYF. In nucleotides, the CDR3 is TGCGCCAGCAGCTTGGAGGGACTAGCGGACCAAGAGACCCAGTACTTC. Full variable domain (outside the CDR3, taken from reference TRBV5-1 and TRBJ2-5): KAGVTQTPRYLIKTRGQQVTLSCSPISGHRSVSWYQQTPGQGLQFLFEYFSETQRNKGNFPGRFSGRQFSNSRSEMNVSTLELGDSALYLCASSLEGLADQETQYFGPGTRLLVL.

The chain couples TRBV7-9 to TRBJ1-2; TRBD1 matches 8 bases. V trimming: 5 bases; J trimming: 7 bases; junction bases outside the gene matches: 9. This CDR3 has 14 residues. Germline V lookup: CDR1 SEHNR, CDR2 FQNEAQ (reference sequence). The CDR3 DNA is TGTGCCAGCAGCCCCGGCCAGGGGGCGCTTGGCTACACCTTC. Translated, it gives CASSPGQGALGYTF.

The gene calls are TRBV2 and TRBJ1-3; D not certain. In germline, CDR1 is SNHLY, CDR2 FYNNEI. This CDR3 spans 12 amino acids. The V end lost 5 bases, the J end lost 4 bases, and 6 bases lay between the germline ends. The CDR3 sequence: CASSSYGNTIYF. CDR3 bases: TGTGCCAGCAGTTCTTACGGAAACACCATATATTTT.